Included here is one T cell receptor beta chain sequence, with context. This record comes from a study of cytomegalovirus exposure and HLA in healthy donors. Between the trimmed V and J ends, which lost 7 bases and 2 bases, there was a span of 15 bases. From germline, CDR1 is SQVTM and CDR2 ANQGSEA. This CDR3 spans 14 amino acids. Some clones are missing from TCRdb's copy, which holds only in-frame ones; the method was immunoSEQ multiplex PCR. Found here are 150,000 or so clones, 86% of them singletons; the top ten hold 20% to 25%. The chain links TRBV29-1 to TRBJ2-1, with a possible D match to TRBD2 (6 bases). Sequenced material: PBMCs. The TCR sequence derives from a man aged 18-30 years in good health and CMV-seropositive. The CDR3 loop is CSGSGRQTYNEQFF. For the CDR3, the DNA is TGCAGCGGTTCAGGGAGGCAAACCTACAATGAGCAGTTCTTC.